The subject of this entry is one TCR beta chain. The entry originates in a study of control samples from healthy donors and cancer patients. This table comes from immunoSEQ multiplex PCR, and its TCRdb copy is limited to in-frame clones, with some not included. This sample has about 170,000 clones, with roughly 93% found just once. The CDR3 contains 15 residues. Per germline, CDR1 SGHAT and CDR2 FQNNGV. Germline trimming cut 5 bases from V and 6 bases from J; bases unmatched to any gene: 6. The source of this sequence is a woman aged 55-69 years in good health. The V call is TRBV11-2, the J call TRBJ2-2; 10 nucleotides agree with TRBD1. Sequenced input: blood. Here the CDR3 reads CASSPGTGVAGELFF. CDR3 in DNA: TGTGCCAGCAGCCCTGGGACAGGGGTGGCCGGGGAGCTGTTTTTT.